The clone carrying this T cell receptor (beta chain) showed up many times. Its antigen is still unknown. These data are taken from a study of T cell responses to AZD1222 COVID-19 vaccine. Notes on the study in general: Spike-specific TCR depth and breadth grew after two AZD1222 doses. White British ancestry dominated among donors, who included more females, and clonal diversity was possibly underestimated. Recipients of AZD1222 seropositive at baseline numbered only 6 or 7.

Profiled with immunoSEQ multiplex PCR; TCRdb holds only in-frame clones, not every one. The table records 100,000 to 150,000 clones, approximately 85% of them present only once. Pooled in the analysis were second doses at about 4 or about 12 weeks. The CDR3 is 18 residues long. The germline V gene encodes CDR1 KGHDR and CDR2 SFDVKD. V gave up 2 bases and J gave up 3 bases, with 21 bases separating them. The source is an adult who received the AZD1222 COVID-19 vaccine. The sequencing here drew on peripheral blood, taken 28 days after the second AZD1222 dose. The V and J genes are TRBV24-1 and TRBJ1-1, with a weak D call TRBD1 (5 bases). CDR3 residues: CATSDSDLFQGSHTEAFF. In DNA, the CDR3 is TGTGCCACCAGTGATTCGGACCTCTTTCAGGGTTCTCACACTGAAGCTTTCTTT.